Listed below are T cell receptor beta chains from one sample, sequenced in a study of blood T cell repertoires in COVID-19. Repertoires were generated with immunoSEQ multiplex PCR, while TCRdb's copy carries only in-frame clones and drops some. This sample yields more than 200,000 clones, of which around 90% are seen a single time; 3% to 4% belongs to the top ten. Source material: PBMCs or T cells enriched from blood (not recorded which). The receptor set was obtained from a woman aged 25 to 39 who had been exposed to COVID-19. Each CDR3 is given with its conserved first and last residue.

v_gene | CDR3aa
TRBV6-5 | CASRRTGEVDTQYF
TRBV6-5 | CASSYSQGATTF
TRBV14 | CASSPWAGQVTDTQYF
TRBV2 | CASSGWEGEYF
TRBV2 | CASSVRRTGLGEQYF
TRBV29-1 | CSALTGGTEAFF
TRBV6-4 | CASSTDGMNTEAFF
TRBV29-1 | CSVETSGNTIYF
TRBV2 | CASSFSGSNTGELFF
TRBV18 | CASSPHSGQGGEQYF
TRBV5-1 | CASSSRGTDTQYF
TRBV4-2 | CASSHAGATNEKLFF
TRBV28 | CASSDGVLQVNNEQFF
TRBV5-1 | CASSWQGASYEQYF
TRBV18 | CASSPLTGQGSEAFF
TRBV19 | CASSIDWTVAGELFF